The 25 T cell receptor beta chains given below trace back to one sample, sequenced in a study of control samples from healthy donors and cancer patients. Sequencing was performed with immunoSEQ multiplex PCR; in TCRdb, only in-frame clones are kept and a portion is missing. Of tens of thousands of clones in the sample, approximately 87% were seen once. Source material: PBMCs. Receptors originate from a woman between 50 and 59 years old with head and neck cancer.

This clone was observed a handful of times. V gene TRBV30 combines with J gene TRBJ1-5; D not certain. V was clipped by 3 bases and J by 11 bases, with 14 bases between them. Germline-derived CDR1 and CDR2 are GTSNPN and SVGIG (reference sequence). The CDR3 runs 12 residues. For the CDR3, the DNA is TGTGCCTGGAGCCAAGGAACCAGTACCCAGCATTTT. This codes for CAWSQGTSTQHF. Full variable domain (remainder filled in from reference TRBV30 and TRBJ1-5): SQTIHQWPATLVQPVGSPLSLECTVEGTSNPNLYWYRQAAGRGLQLLFYSVGIGQISSEVPQNLSASRPQDRQFILSSKKLLLSDSGFYLCAWSQGTSTQHFGDGTRLSIL.

This rearrangement joins TRBV14 to TRBJ2-2; no definite D call. Germline V gene lookup returns CDR1 SGHDN and CDR2 FVKESK. The CDR3 totals 16 residues. V gave up 2 bases and J gave up 9 bases, with 19 bases separating them. The CDR3 region is CASSQSQVGRGRELFF. The CDR3 coding sequence is TGTGCCAGCAGCCAAAGCCAAGTCGGACGCGGAAGGGAGCTGTTTTTT.

This chain uses TRBV7-8 with TRBJ1-1, with D possibly TRBD1 on 5 matching bases. Per germline, CDR1 SGHVS and CDR2 FQNEAQ. This CDR3 spans 16 amino acids. The germline V and J ends were trimmed by 1 base and 5 bases, with 17 bases remaining between them. The CDR3 spells CASSLGVGVLRTEAFF. The DNA of the CDR3 is TGTGCCAGCAGCTTAGGGGTGGGGGTTTTGAGAACTGAAGCTTTCTTT.

The chain has TRBV15 and TRBJ1-2; TRBD1 aligns across 8 bases. There are 15 residues in the CDR3. CDR1 is LNHNV, CDR2 YYDKDF, per germline (reference sequence). V trimming: 4 bases; J trimming: 6 bases; junction bases outside the gene matches: 10. DNA of the CDR3: TGTGCCACCAGCAAAGACAGGGGAATGATCGATGGCTACACCTTC. Translating it yields CATSKDRGMIDGYTF.

This clone was counted a few times. The CDR3: CASRIRDRGGGNQPQHF. Here the CDR3 DNA reads TGTGCCAGTAGGATCCGGGACAGGGGCGGAGGGAATCAGCCCCAGCATTTT. The rearrangement uses TRBV19 and TRBJ1-5; 10 bases are a match to TRBD1. Germline V lookup: CDR1 LNHDA, CDR2 SQIVND (reference sequence). The CDR3 spans 17 residues. The V gene end was trimmed by 6 bases and the J gene end by 4 bases; junction bases not matched to a gene: 12.

Written as DNA, the CDR3 is TGTGCCAGCAGCGCTAGCGGGGGGGCCCCGGCTACCTACGAGCAGTACTTC. Amino acids: CASSASGGAPATYEQYF. The gene calls are TRBV7-2 and TRBJ2-7; 12 nucleotides align to TRBD2. After removal of 5 bases from V and 2 bases from J, the junction contained 10 bases not matched to a gene. CDR1 SGHTA and CDR2 FQGNSA come from the germline V gene. This CDR3 contains 17 residues.

The V and J genes are TRBV29-1 and TRBJ1-1; 12 positions agree with TRBD1. J gave up 7 bases and V 6 bases, and 6 bases lay outside the gene matches. The CDR3 sequence is 13 residues long. Germline V gene lookup returns CDR1 SQVTM and CDR2 ANQGSEA. CDR3 coding DNA: TGCAGCGTCGGGGACAGGGGGCGAGGTGAAGCTTTCTTT. Protein: CSVGDRGRGEAFF.

This chain joins TRBV21-1 and TRBJ1-5; TRBD1, the table's D call, was not compared with the DNA. TRBV21-1 is a pseudogene locus. This CDR3 contains 15 residues. CDR3 residues: CASRTGTGGNQPQHF. The CDR3 coding sequence is TGTGCCAGCAGGACCGGGACAGGGGGCAATCAGCCCCAGCATTTT.

The genes are TRBV5-6 and TRBJ2-5, with D hard to call. The CDR3 is made up of 12 amino acids. In germline, CDR1 is SGHDT, CDR2 YYEEEE. V lost 4 bases, J lost 0 bases, and 4 bases lay in between. CDR3 residues: CASSPDQETQYF. The CDR3 region has the DNA TGTGCCAGCAGCCCGGACCAAGAGACCCAGTACTTC.

This clone was recorded only once. CDR3 loop: CASSARHTDTQYF. The CDR3 coding sequence is TGTGCCAGCAGTGCCCGGCACACAGATACGCAGTATTTT. The chain is built from TRBV2 and TRBJ2-3; D is unresolved. From germline, CDR1 is SNHLY and CDR2 FYNNEI. Deletions cut 4 bases from V and 2 bases from J, with 7 bases between. The CDR3 length is 13 residues.

This chain joins TRBV7-6 and TRBJ1-1, with a tentative D call TRBD1 (5 bases). Germline V gene lookup returns CDR1 SGHVS and CDR2 FNYEAQ. The CDR3 is 16 amino acids. V lost 0 bases, J lost 3 bases, and 14 bases lay in between. CDR3 in DNA: TGTGCCAGCAGCTTAGCCAGTTCTCGAGGGGACACTGAAGCTTTCTTT. It specifies CASSLASSRGDTEAFF.

The J gene is TRBJ2-7, the V gene TRBV5-1, with D unresolved. Deletions cut 0 bases from V and 5 bases from J, with 9 bases between. Germline-derived CDR1 and CDR2 are SGHRS and YFSETQ. The CDR3 spans 13 residues. The CDR3 coding sequence is TGCGCCAGCAGCTTGGGCCAGAGGAACGAGCAGTACTTC. Translation gives CASSLGQRNEQYF.

The chain has TRBV11-2 and TRBJ2-3, with a possible D match to TRBD2 (5 bases). Looked up from germline, CDR1 is SGHAT and CDR2 is FQNNGV. The CDR3 has 13 residues. V was clipped by 1 base and J by 8 bases, with 10 bases between them. The CDR3 here is CASSLVGEGTQYF. The CDR3 DNA follows: TGTGCCAGCAGCTTAGTGGGAGAAGGTACGCAGTATTTT.

V usage is TRBV28 and J usage is TRBJ2-1, with 9 nucleotides matching TRBD1. With 3 bases clipped from V and 2 bases from J, the junction kept 2 bases outside the gene matches. The CDR3 consists of 15 residues. CDR1 MDHEN and CDR2 SYDVKM come from the germline V gene. CDR3 region: CASSLGTGPYNEQFF. Here the CDR3 DNA reads TGTGCCAGCAGTTTGGGGACAGGGCCCTACAATGAGCAGTTCTTC.

V is TRBV2 and J is TRBJ2-1, with 11 bases lining up with TRBD2. CDR1 is SNHLY, CDR2 FYNNEI, per germline. Losses at the gene ends were 9 bases for V and 3 bases for J; bases not matched to a gene: 4. There are 14 residues in the CDR3. CDR3 nucleotides: TGTGCCAGTACCGGGACTAGCGGCTACAATGAGCAGTTCTTC. Protein: CASTGTSGYNEQFF. The full variable domain, in which reference TRBV2 and TRBJ2-1 provide the parts outside the CDR3, is EPEVTQTPSHQVTQMGQEVILRCVPISNHLYFYWYRQILGQKVEFLVSFYNNEISEKSEIFDDQFSVERPDGSNFTLKIRSTKLEDSAMYFCASTGTSGYNEQFFGPGTRLTVL.

The chain uses TRBV11-2 and TRBJ1-3; D is undetermined. V shed 1 base and J shed 2 bases, with 9 bases lying between them. Germline V gives CDR1 SGHAT, CDR2 FQNNGV. CDR3 length: 15 amino acids. The DNA for the CDR3 is TGTGCCAGCAGCTTAGCTGTCAGTGCTGGAAACACCATATATTTT. It codes for CASSLAVSAGNTIYF.

The chain couples TRBV4-1 to TRBJ1-2; D call uncertain. Germline values: CDR1 MGHRA, CDR2 YSYEKL. Deletions cut 5 bases from V and 4 bases from J, with 20 bases between. CDR3 length: 16 residues. CDR3 nucleotide sequence: TGCGCCAGCAGCTATAAAAGGGAAACTGCGCCCTATGGCTACACCTTC. It is translated as CASSYKRETAPYGYTF.

The chain uses TRBV14 and TRBJ2-7; possibly TRBD1 or TRBD2 for D (5 bases each). This CDR3 is 14 amino acids long. The V end was cut by 5 bases, the J end by 2 bases, with 13 bases between. Looked up from germline, CDR1 is SGHDN and CDR2 is FVKESK. CDR3 bases: TGTGCCAGCAGCTATGCTCGGGGACCCTACGAGCAGTACTTC. Translation: CASSYARGPYEQYF.

CDR3 in amino acids: CASKTGGSNTEAFF. The CDR3 region has the DNA TGTGCCAGCAAGACGGGGGGGTCGAACACTGAAGCTTTCTTT. The chain is built from TRBV28 and TRBJ1-1; D may be TRBD1 (5 bases). V was cut by 7 bases and J by 1 base, with 13 bases left in between. Germline V gives CDR1 MDHEN, CDR2 SYDVKM. This CDR3 has 14 amino acids.

This clone was observed a single time. V usage is TRBV21-1 and J usage is TRBJ1-4. TRBV21-1 represents a pseudogene. This CDR3 comprises 15 residues. This chain's CDR3 is CASSIRGSLNEKLFF. The CDR3 region has the DNA TGTGCCAGCAGCATCCGGGGGAGCCTTAATGAAAAACTGTTTTTT.

The genes are TRBV5-6 and TRBJ2-3, with 8 bases aligning to TRBD1. This CDR3 region has 16 residues. Germline values: CDR1 SGHDT, CDR2 YYEEEE. Trimming at V came to 3 bases and at J to 1 base, leaving 7 bases not matched to a gene. CDR3 in amino acids: CASSYSGTGRTDTQYF. Here the CDR3 DNA reads TGTGCCAGCAGCTATAGTGGGACAGGCCGCACAGATACGCAGTATTTT.

The genes are TRBV4-1 and TRBJ1-1, with TRBD1 matching over 7 bases. V lost 5 bases to trimming and J lost 0 bases; unmatched junction nucleotides: 6. The V gene's germline CDR1 is MGHRA and CDR2 YSYEKL. CDR3 length equals 15 residues. The CDR3: CASSYQGEMNTEAFF. The CDR3 DNA is TGCGCCAGCAGCTATCAGGGGGAAATGAACACTGAAGCTTTCTTT.

The rearrangement joins TRBV5-1 to TRBJ1-1; tentatively, D is TRBD1 (6 bases). The V and J ends lost 1 base and 11 bases respectively, with 24 bases between them. Germline V gives CDR1 SGHRS, CDR2 YFSETQ. This CDR3 is built from 16 residues. Written as DNA, the CDR3 is TGCGCCAGCAGCTTGAGGGGGGGGGCGTTGTCAGATGGGGCTTTCTTT. Translated: CASSLRGGALSDGAFF.

The chain recombines TRBV5-1 with TRBJ2-1, with 15 bases aligning to TRBD2. With V trimmed by 1 base and J by 2 bases, 7 bases remained unmatched. This CDR3 comprises 19 residues. Germline V gene data show CDR1 as SGHRS and CDR2 as YFSETQ. The CDR3 DNA reads TGCGCCAGCAGCTTGCGGCCGGGACTAGCGGGGGGAACCTACAATGAGCAGTTCTTC. Amino acid sequence: CASSLRPGLAGGTYNEQFF.

V is TRBV5-1 and J is TRBJ1-1; D is ambiguous. The CDR3 spans 14 residues. Deletions cut 0 bases from V and 2 bases from J, with 8 bases between. The germline CDR1 and CDR2 sequences are SGHRS and YFSETQ. CDR3 sequence reads: CASSLGRTNTEAFF. The CDR3, as DNA: TGCGCCAGCAGCTTGGGGAGGACCAACACTGAAGCTTTCTTT. Complete variable domain (other parts from reference TRBV5-1 and TRBJ1-1): KAGVTQTPRYLIKTRGQQVTLSCSPISGHRSVSWYQQTPGQGLQFLFEYFSETQRNKGNFPGRFSGRQFSNSRSEMNVSTLELGDSALYLCASSLGRTNTEAFFGQGTRLTVV.